What follows are 20 T cell receptor beta chains derived from one specimen sequenced in a study of blood T cell repertoires in COVID-19 (dated by TCRdb to 2020 to 2021). The receptor library was made with the immunoSEQ multiplex PCR assay. TCRdb mirrors the immuneACCESS table, restricted to in-frame sequences. Some clones are absent from its copies; in checked studies, under half trace to an unresolved V gene, and the reason for the others is unknown. The sample contains tens of thousands of clones, roughly four fifths of them found a single time. 2% to 2.5% of the sample rests with the top ten. Sequences were obtained from peripheral blood. The receptors stem from a man between 65 and 85 years old with COVID-19, enrolled during active disease.

Written as DNA, the CDR3 is TGTGCCAGCAGCTTTCCGGGTAACTATGGCTACACCTTC. It is translated as CASSFPGNYGYTF. The chain is built from TRBV7-8 and TRBJ1-2; D gene ambiguous. CDR1 and CDR2 from the germline V gene are SGHVS and FQNEAQ. The CDR3 loop spans 13 amino acids. V dropped 3 bases and J dropped 1 base, with 6 bases sitting between them. Full variable domain (missing parts from reference TRBV7-8 and TRBJ1-2): GAGVSQSPRYKVAKRGQDVALRCDPISGHVSLFWYQQALGQGPEFLTYFQNEAQLDKSGLPSDRFFAERPEGSVSTLKIQRTQQEDSAVYLCASSFPGNYGYTFGSGTRLTVV.

The chain combines TRBV24-1 with TRBJ2-1; 7 bases line up with TRBD1. With V trimmed by 3 bases and J by 10 bases, 2 bases remained unmatched. Germline values: CDR1 KGHDR, CDR2 SFDVKD. This CDR3 is 12 amino acids long. The CDR3 reads CATSDPDREQFF. CDR3 bases: TGTGCCACCAGTGATCCGGACAGGGAGCAGTTCTTC.

By frequency in the sample, this clone is medium-sized. The chain carries TRBV10-2 and TRBJ1-1; TRBD1 aligns across 8 bases. The V segment lost 10 bases and the J segment 0 bases; nucleotides outside the gene matches: 4. The germline CDR1 and CDR2 sequences are WSHSY and SAAADI. This CDR3 comprises 13 residues. The CDR3 sequence: CATQGAMNTEAFF. The CDR3 DNA follows: TGCGCCACCCAGGGGGCCATGAACACTGAAGCTTTCTTT.

The J gene is TRBJ2-2, the V gene TRBV7-8, with TRBD2 matching 15 bases. The germline gives CDR1 SGHVS, CDR2 FQNEAQ. Unmatched junction bases numbered 5, after V lost 5 bases and J lost 4 bases. The CDR3 spans 17 residues. The CDR3 nucleotides are TGTGCCAGCAGCAGAGGACTAGCGGGAGGGGGCACCGGGGAGCTGTTTTTT. It encodes CASSRGLAGGGTGELFF.

The chain carries TRBV4-1 and TRBJ2-1; 8 nucleotides agree with TRBD2. The CDR3 is made up of 15 amino acids. Germline CDR1 reads MGHRA; CDR2 reads YSYEKL. J lost 7 bases, V lost 4 bases, and 9 bases had no gene match. The CDR3 is CASSLRTSLGNEQFF. For the CDR3, the DNA is TGCGCCAGCAGCCTAAGGACTAGCTTGGGGAATGAGCAGTTCTTC.

This clone was detected ten times or more. This chain joins TRBV11-3 and TRBJ2-2; D is perhaps TRBD2 (6 bases). CDR1 and CDR2 from the germline V gene are SGHNT and YENEEA. V lost 5 bases and J 6 bases, leaving 13 bases between the germline ends. There are 14 residues in the CDR3. The DNA for the CDR3 is TGTGCCAGCAGCCCATCATCGGGGGCCGGGGAGCTGTTTTTT. Its translation: CASSPSSGAGELFF.

This sequence joins TRBV7-6 and TRBJ1-5, with TRBD1 matching over 9 bases. V shed 5 bases, J shed 0 bases, and the junction held 8 bases outside the gene matches. CDR3 length: 17 amino acids. Germline loops: CDR1 SGHVS, CDR2 FNYEAQ. CDR3 amino acids: CASSPGTGTHSNQPQHF. CDR3 nucleotide sequence: TGTGCCAGCAGCCCCGGGACAGGGACCCATAGCAATCAGCCCCAGCATTTT.

The chain employs TRBV5-1 and TRBJ1-2, with D hard to call. V gave up 3 bases and J gave up 5 bases, with 14 bases separating them. This CDR3 has 14 amino acids. Germline V CDR1 and CDR2: SGHRS, YFSETQ. Here the CDR3 DNA reads TGCGCCAGCAGCTCCGGGGATGTTCGTTATGGCTACACCTTC. It specifies CASSSGDVRYGYTF.

This clone was recorded a few times. CDR3 sequence reads: CASSPRTGGEVYGYTF. The CDR3, as DNA: TGTGCCAGCAGCCCGCGGACAGGGGGCGAGGTCTATGGCTACACCTTC. The J gene is TRBJ1-2, the V gene TRBV7-9; 11 nucleotides align to TRBD1. V was clipped by 5 bases and J by 4 bases; unmatched bases: 9. Germline values: CDR1 SEHNR, CDR2 FQNEAQ (reference sequence). The CDR3 loop spans 16 amino acids.

The J gene is TRBJ2-5, the V gene TRBV5-1; possibly TRBD2 for D (5 bases). This CDR3 is 16 amino acids long. V was shortened by 2 bases and J by 4 bases, with 18 bases between the two germline ends. Germline CDR1 SGHRS, CDR2 YFSETQ. The CDR3 loop reads CASSFQAAMSRETQYF. CDR3 nucleotides: TGCGCCAGCAGCTTTCAAGCGGCAATGTCGCGAGAGACCCAGTACTTC.

The rearrangement links TRBV9 to TRBJ1-3; TRBD1 is a possible D gene (6 bases). V was clipped by 3 bases and J by 0 bases, with 13 bases between them. This CDR3 is 16 amino acids long. Germline V gives CDR1 SGDLS, CDR2 YYNGEE. The CDR3 loop is CASSAGQRSSGNTIYF. CDR3 DNA sequence: TGTGCCAGCAGCGCCGGACAGAGGAGCTCTGGAAACACCATATATTTT. Full variable domain (missing parts from reference TRBV9 and TRBJ1-3): DSGVTQTPKHLITATGQRVTLRCSPRSGDLSVYWYQQSLDQGLQFLIQYYNGEERAKGNILERFSAQQFPDLHSELNLSSLELGDSALYFCASSAGQRSSGNTIYFGEGSWLTVV.

The chain is built from TRBV6-6 and TRBJ1-2; D call uncertain. V lost 5 bases, J lost 8 bases, and 15 bases lay in between. Per germline, CDR1 MNHNY and CDR2 SVGAGI (reference sequence). CDR3 length: 13 residues. Here the CDR3 DNA reads TGTGCCAGCAGTCCCGGGGATTATGGGGGCTACACCTTC. Its translation: CASSPGDYGGYTF.

This chain links TRBV19 with TRBJ2-2; a possible D gene is TRBD2 (5 bases). CDR1 and CDR2 (germline): LNHDA, SQIVND (reference sequence). V was clipped by 1 base and J by 1 base, with 7 bases between them. The CDR3 totals 15 residues. Written as DNA, the CDR3 is TGTGCCAGTAGTATAGGACTAAAGAACACCGGGGAGCTGTTTTTT. Protein sequence: CASSIGLKNTGELFF.

The gene calls are TRBV18 and TRBJ2-1; 9 nucleotides align to TRBD1. There are 16 residues in the CDR3. V lost 1 base, J lost 8 bases, and 9 bases stayed unmatched. Germline values: CDR1 KGHSH, CDR2 LQKENI. CDR3 protein: CASSPRGTGYEDEQFF. The CDR3 DNA sequence: TGTGCCAGCTCACCACGGGGGACAGGGTATGAGGATGAGCAGTTCTTC.

This clone was seen many times. The genes are TRBV6-1 and TRBJ1-5; possibly TRBD1 for D (6 bases). This CDR3 region has 15 residues. Trimming pared 1 base from V and 5 bases from J, leaving 12 bases between. CDR1 is MNHNS and CDR2 is SASEGT in the germline V gene. The CDR3 loop is CASSEGQAYDQPQHF. CDR3 bases: TGTGCCAGCAGTGAAGGACAGGCGTATGATCAGCCCCAGCATTTT.

This clone was found once. The V call is TRBV5-1, the J call TRBJ1-5; a possible D gene is TRBD1 (6 bases). Germline V gives CDR1 SGHRS, CDR2 YFSETQ. The CDR3 runs to 15 residues. V was shortened by 4 bases and J by 4 bases, with 15 bases between the two germline ends. The CDR3 reads CASSPTGNPNQPQHF. The CDR3 region has the DNA TGCGCCAGCAGCCCTACAGGGAATCCAAATCAGCCCCAGCATTTT. The entire variable domain, with the rest obtained from reference TRBV5-1 and TRBJ1-5, is as follows: KAGVTQTPRYLIKTRGQQVTLSCSPISGHRSVSWYQQTPGQGLQFLFEYFSETQRNKGNFPGRFSGRQFSNSRSEMNVSTLELGDSALYLCASSPTGNPNQPQHFGDGTRLSIL.

The chain employs TRBV7-8 and TRBJ2-7; D perhaps matches TRBD2 (6 bases). Deletions cut 5 bases from V and 3 bases from J, with 11 bases between. The CDR3 sequence is 13 residues long. Germline values: CDR1 SGHVS, CDR2 FQNEAQ. The CDR3 protein is CASSRGSFYEQYF. The CDR3 DNA follows: TGTGCCAGCAGCCGGGGGAGTTTCTACGAGCAGTACTTC.

The gene calls are TRBV19 and TRBJ2-3, with 7 bases fitting TRBD1. V trimming: 5 bases; J trimming: 0 bases; junction bases outside the gene matches: 14. The germline V gene has CDR1 LNHDA and CDR2 SQIVND (reference sequence). This CDR3 is 18 amino acids long. The CDR3 is CASSRRTGDTSSTDTQYF. In nucleotides, the CDR3 is TGTGCCAGTAGTCGGAGAACAGGGGACACTTCTAGCACAGATACGCAGTATTTT. Based on the CDR3 plus reference TRBV19 and TRBJ2-3, the full variable domain is DGGITQSPKYLFRKEGQNVTLSCEQNLNHDAMYWYRQDPGQGLRLIYYSQIVNDFQKGDIAEGYSVSREKKESFPLTVTSAQKNPTAFYLCASSRRTGDTSSTDTQYFGPGTRLTVL.

The genes are TRBV29-1 and TRBJ2-2; 7 bases are shared with TRBD1. The CDR3 spans 14 residues. The germline V gene has CDR1 SQVTM and CDR2 ANQGSEA. V trimming: 7 bases; J trimming: 2 bases; junction bases outside the gene matches: 7. CDR3 bases: TGCAGCGCCCGAGGACAGGCTAACACCGGGGAGCTGTTTTTT. Protein sequence: CSARGQANTGELFF.

The V gene is TRBV28, the J gene TRBJ2-7, with 8 positions matching TRBD1. The CDR3 is made up of 14 amino acids. V gave up 7 bases and J gave up 2 bases; unmatched junction bases: 7. Germline CDR1 MDHEN, CDR2 SYDVKM. This CDR3 is CASTTGQVPYEQYF. The CDR3 DNA reads TGTGCCAGCACCACGGGACAGGTACCCTACGAGCAGTACTTC.